Below are 30 T cell receptor beta chains sequenced from a single sample in a study of blood T cells in healthy people across ages. The use of a sample-barcoded 5' primer and a J-beta primer mix characterized a second PCR of about 6 to 11 cycles. TCRdb used MiXCR to reprocess the 5' RACE reads, holding one entry per CDR3 protein. The table has about 1,000,000 distinct CDR3 sequences, less than 50% seen once; the top ten hold approximately 19%. Sequenced sample: blood. The receptors stem from a woman aged 60 to 75 in good health.

This clonotype was seen more than once but under ten times. J is TRBJ2-1 and V is TRBV10-2; D could derive from TRBD1 or TRBD2 (5 bases each). There are 15 residues in the CDR3. The V end lost 4 bases, the J end lost 4 bases, and 14 bases lay between the germline ends. Germline-derived CDR1 and CDR2 are WSHSY and SAAADI. CDR3 sequence reads: CASSVQGELYNEQFF. DNA for the CDR3: TGCGCCAGCAGTGTACAAGGGGAGCTTTACAATGAGCAGTTCTTC.

The chain links TRBV27 to TRBJ2-4; 13 bases are shared with TRBD2. Gene TRBJ2-7 matches the end of the DNA better, so the J call may be wrong. CDR3 size: 15 residues. Germline CDR1 is MNHEY and CDR2 is SMNVEV (reference sequence). The CDR3 DNA reads as TGTGCCAGCAGGAGAACCGGACTAGCGGGAGTCGAGCAGTACTTC. The encoded protein is CASRRTGLAGVEQYF.

This clonotype turned up a few times. The chain is built from TRBV10-1 and TRBJ2-7, with D possibly matching TRBD2 (5 bases). V dropped 3 bases and J dropped 4 bases, with 10 bases sitting between them. Per the germline V gene, CDR1 is WNHNN and CDR2 is SYGVQD (reference sequence). This CDR3 is 13 amino acids long. This CDR3 is CASSELVGYEQYF. CDR3 DNA sequence: TGCGCCAGCAGTGAACTAGTCGGGTACGAGCAGTACTTC.

This clonotype was counted between two and nine times. The chain links TRBV10-3 to TRBJ2-1, with 7 bases identical to TRBD2. CDR3 length: 16 amino acids. Trimming took 2 bases from V and 5 from J; bases not matched to a gene: 9. Germline V lookup: CDR1 ENHRY, CDR2 SYGVKD. Written as DNA, the CDR3 is TGTGCCATCAGTGAGACATACGCGGGACTAAACAATGAGCAGTTCTTC. It is translated as CAISETYAGLNNEQFF.

The chain carries TRBV29-1 and TRBJ2-5, with TRBD1 matching over 8 bases. Germline loops: CDR1 SQVTM, CDR2 ANQGSEA. V shed 8 bases, J shed 0 bases, and the junction held 5 bases outside the gene matches. The CDR3 is 13 amino acids. The CDR3, as DNA: TGCAGCTTTGGACAGGGCAACCAAGAGACCCAGTACTTC. Translating gives CSFGQGNQETQYF.

The chain employs TRBV12-3 or TRBV12-4 and TRBJ2-7; tentatively, D is TRBD2 (6 bases). The ends were cut back, 7 bases at V and 0 bases at J, with 13 bases in the middle. CDR3 length: 14 residues. The CDR3 region has the DNA TGTGCCAGCAATCCGGGACTCTCCTCCTACGAGCAGTACTTC. Translated, it gives CASNPGLSSYEQYF.

In its sample, this clonotype was seen a few times. The chain uses TRBV28 and TRBJ2-5; 8 positions match TRBD1. CDR1 and CDR2 (germline): MDHEN, SYDVKM. V lost 2 bases, J lost 1 base, and 6 bases stayed unmatched. There are 16 residues in the CDR3. The CDR3 region is CASSLGQGALQETQYF. CDR3 bases: TGTGCCAGCAGTTTAGGGCAGGGGGCCCTCCAAGAGACCCAGTACTTC.

The chain is built from TRBV10-2 and TRBJ2-1; TRBD1 aligns across 7 bases. The CDR3 sequence is 16 residues long. Germline loops: CDR1 WSHSY, CDR2 SAAADI. V gave up 8 bases and J gave up 2 bases; unmatched junction bases: 12. For the CDR3, the DNA is TGCGCCAGCGCACCGACAGGGTCATTAGCCTACAATGAGCAGTTCTTC. This encodes CASAPTGSLAYNEQFF.

This chain uses TRBV27 with TRBJ1-6; 7 bases align to TRBD1. V was clipped by 5 bases and J by 7 bases; unmatched bases: 2. The CDR3 sequence is 13 residues long. The germline V gene encodes CDR1 MNHEY and CDR2 SMNVEV (reference sequence). The DNA for the CDR3 is TGTGCCAGCAGTGCGGACAGGAATTCACCCCTCCACTTT. This sequence encodes CASSADRNSPLHF.

V gene TRBV7-2 combines with J gene TRBJ2-7; D ambiguous. Germline V CDR1 and CDR2: SGHTA, FQGNSA. The V end lost 1 base, the J end lost 0 bases, and 13 bases lay between the germline ends. The CDR3 extends over 16 amino acids. The DNA of the CDR3 is TGTGCCAGCAGCTTAGTGGTAGGCGTCCCCTCCTACGAGCAGTACTTC. Translated: CASSLVVGVPSYEQYF.

This clonotype has ten or more counts. This chain joins TRBV7-2 and TRBJ2-1; TRBD2 aligns across 14 bases. CDR1 and CDR2 (germline): SGHTA, FQGNSA. V shed 2 bases and J 8 bases; nucleotides not matched to a gene: 2. The CDR3 covers 15 residues. The CDR3 coding sequence is TGTGCCAGCAGCTTAAGACTAGCGGGAGGGGATGAGCAGTTCTTC. Its protein is CASSLRLAGGDEQFF.

This clonotype was recorded only once. The chain employs TRBV20-1 and TRBJ2-7, with 14 bases that match TRBD2. The germline gives CDR1 DFQATT, CDR2 SNEGSKA (reference sequence). This CDR3 has 16 residues. The J segment lost 2 bases and the V segment lost 6 bases, leaving 9 bases of the junction unmatched. The CDR3 DNA reads as TGCAGTGCCCCTAGGACTAGCGGGAGGTACACCTACGAGCAGTACTTC. This gives the protein CSAPRTSGRYTYEQYF.

This clonotype was seen more than once but under ten times. This chain connects TRBV6-2 or TRBV6-3 to TRBJ2-7; tentative D call: TRBD2 (6 bases). There are 13 residues in the CDR3. The germline V gene encodes CDR1 MNHEY and CDR2 SVGEGT. Trimming shortened V by 2 bases and J by 3 bases, and 8 bases separated the two germline ends. The CDR3 sequence: CASSYTGDYEQYF. CDR3 DNA sequence: TGTGCCAGCAGTTACACGGGGGACTACGAGCAGTACTTC.

This clonotype was recorded a few times. V gene TRBV15 combines with J gene TRBJ1-5; D gene uncertain. Trimming took 2 bases from V and 5 from J, leaving 10 bases between them. The length of the CDR3 is 14 residues. Germline values: CDR1 LNHNV, CDR2 YYDKDF (reference sequence). The CDR3 here is CATSRSSGDQPQHF. The CDR3 region has the DNA TGTGCCACCAGCAGAAGTTCGGGAGATCAGCCCCAGCATTTT.

A few counts support this clonotype. The gene calls are TRBV12-1 and TRBJ2-6; the DNA was not used to check the table's D call, TRBD1. TRBV12-1 counts as a pseudogene. The CDR3 totals 17 residues. The CDR3 DNA reads TGTGCCAGCAGCTCAGCCGGGACAGGGGCTGGGGCCAACGTCCTGACTTTC. It codes for CASSSAGTGAGANVLTF.

This clonotype was seen a handful of times. V is TRBV2 and J is TRBJ2-5; tentative D call: TRBD2 (6 bases). CDR1 is SNHLY, CDR2 FYNNEI, per germline. The ends were cut back, 3 bases at V and 2 bases at J, with 16 bases in the middle. This CDR3 has 16 amino acids. The CDR3 DNA reads TGTGCCAGCAGTGATGTAAGCGGGTCCCAGCAAGAGACCCAGTACTTC. The encoded protein is CASSDVSGSQQETQYF.

This clonotype was detected only a few times. The chain combines TRBV4-2 with TRBJ2-3; 7 bases map to TRBD1. The germline V gene encodes CDR1 LGHNA and CDR2 YNFKEQ. The V gene end was trimmed by 0 bases and the J gene end by 2 bases; junction bases not matched to a gene: 11. CDR3 length equals 18 residues. CDR3 amino acids: CASSQEWTGITPTDTQYF. The CDR3 nucleotides are TGTGCCAGCAGCCAAGAGTGGACAGGAATTACCCCCACAGATACGCAGTATTTT.

This clonotype is a singleton in its sample. The V call is TRBV6-2 or TRBV6-3, the J call TRBJ1-5, with 7 bases fitting TRBD1. Germline V lookup: CDR1 MNHEY, CDR2 SVGEGT. This CDR3 comprises 15 residues. V trimming: 7 bases; J trimming: 6 bases; junction bases outside the gene matches: 12. CDR3 region: CASTEPSQGTQPQHF. CDR3 nucleotides: TGTGCCAGCACCGAACCCTCACAGGGGACTCAGCCCCAGCATTTT.

The genes are TRBV7-6 and TRBJ2-4; TRBD2 is a possible D gene (6 bases). Germline loops: CDR1 SGHVS, CDR2 FNYEAQ. This CDR3 contains 13 residues. V lost 7 bases and J lost 13, with 20 bases in between. In nucleotides, the CDR3 is TGTGCCAGCACCACGGGAGCTCTTGGGGGGCAGTACTTC. Translating gives CASTTGALGGQYF.

This clonotype was found many times. The J gene is TRBJ2-7, the V gene TRBV7-3; 12 positions agree with TRBD2. CDR1 SGHTA and CDR2 FQGTGA come from the germline V gene. The V and J ends lost 0 bases and 3 bases, in that order; junction bases with no gene match: 15. CDR3 length equals 20 residues. The CDR3 coding sequence is TGTGCCAGCAGCTTAACCAGACTAGCGGGAGTACCGTGTGGGCTCTACGAGCAGTACTTC. Protein: CASSLTRLAGVPCGLYEQYF.

This clonotype was detected only a few times. This rearrangement joins TRBV12-3 or TRBV12-4 to TRBJ2-2; 9 bases agree with TRBD2. J lost 5 bases, V lost 1 base, and 2 bases had no gene match. CDR3 length: 15 amino acids. This CDR3 reads CASSLVAGVTGELFF. The DNA for the CDR3 is TGTGCCAGCAGTTTAGTAGCGGGAGTTACCGGGGAGCTGTTTTTT.

This clonotype turned up a few times. This chain links TRBV15 with TRBJ2-7; D not resolved. The CDR3 contains 12 residues. V was pared by 7 bases and J by 0 bases, with 7 bases between. Germline V lookup: CDR1 LNHNV, CDR2 YYDKDF (reference sequence). CDR3 sequence: CATNSLSYEQYF. CDR3 nucleotides: TGTGCCACCAATTCACTCTCCTACGAGCAGTACTTC.

The CDR3 DNA follows: TGTGCCACCGGACAGGGAAACCTCTATGGCTACACCTTC. Translated, it gives CATGQGNLYGYTF. The rearrangement links TRBV2 to TRBJ1-2; 8 nucleotides line up with TRBD1. This CDR3 is built from 13 residues. Germline V gene data show CDR1 as SNHLY and CDR2 as FYNNEI. Trimming took 10 bases from V and 4 from J; bases not matched to a gene: 8. The variable domain in full, completed from reference TRBV2 and TRBJ1-2, reads EPEVTQTPSHQVTQMGQEVILRCVPISNHLYFYWYRQILGQKVEFLVSFYNNEISEKSEIFDDQFSVERPDGSNFTLKIRSTKLEDSAMYFCATGQGNLYGYTFGSGTRLTVV.

The chain recombines TRBV9 with TRBJ1-2; TRBD1 agrees at 7 bases. This CDR3 contains 14 residues. CDR1 is SGDLS, CDR2 YYNGEE, per germline. V dropped 1 base and J dropped 8; count of bases not matched to a gene: 8. This chain's CDR3 is CASSVQEGARGYTF. The CDR3 DNA reads TGTGCCAGCAGCGTACAGGAGGGGGCGCGAGGCTACACCTTC.

This clonotype has a handful of counts. The chain links TRBV6-1 to TRBJ2-7, with a weak D call TRBD2 (5 bases). There are 15 residues in the CDR3. Germline V gives CDR1 MNHNS, CDR2 SASEGT. Between the trimmed V and J ends, which lost 8 bases and 3 bases, there was a span of 20 bases. This chain's CDR3 is CASLTVVRAYYEQYF. CDR3 DNA sequence: TGTGCCAGCCTTACTGTCGTGCGGGCCTACTACGAGCAGTACTTC.

The sample holds many counts of this clonotype. V gene TRBV5-5 combines with J gene TRBJ2-7, with TRBD2 identical over 9 bases. The CDR3 covers 15 residues. The V segment lost 0 bases and the J segment 4 bases; nucleotides outside the gene matches: 5. Germline loops: CDR1 SGHKS, CDR2 YYEKEE (reference sequence). The CDR3 nucleotides read TGTGCCAGCAGCTTGGGACTAGCGGACCTTTACGAGCAGTACTTC. Amino acids: CASSLGLADLYEQYF.

The chain links TRBV7-9 to TRBJ2-7; the match to TRBD2 covers 8 bases. The J call may be wrong; the DNA end is better matched by TRBJ2-5. Per the germline V gene, CDR1 is SEHNR and CDR2 is FQNEAQ (reference sequence). The CDR3 is 15 amino acids. The CDR3 loop is CASSSVAGRGETQYF. DNA of the CDR3: TGTGCCAGCAGCTCGGTAGCGGGAAGGGGAGAGACCCAGTACTTC.

The V call is TRBV15, the J call TRBJ2-7; 9 bases agree with TRBD1. Unmatched junction bases numbered 9, after V lost 3 bases and J lost 3 bases. Germline-derived CDR1 and CDR2 are LNHNV and YYDKDF (reference sequence). The CDR3 runs 16 residues. The CDR3 coding sequence is TGTGCCACCAGCAGGATCCTTGGGGACAGGGTCTACGAGCAGTACTTC. Its translation is CATSRILGDRVYEQYF.

The sample holds a few counts of this clonotype. The rearrangement joins TRBV2 to TRBJ1-5; D is possibly TRBD1 (6 bases). V lost 7 bases and J lost 0, with 10 bases in between. This CDR3 is built from 14 residues. Looked up from germline, CDR1 is SNHLY and CDR2 is FYNNEI. CDR3 in amino acids: CASKGGTSNQPQHF. DNA of the CDR3: TGTGCCAGCAAAGGGGGGACTAGCAATCAGCCCCAGCATTTT.

In this sample, this clonotype turned up a few times. CDR3 DNA sequence: TGTGCCAGCAGGATGGGAGGGGTCGATGATGAGCAGTTCTTC. Encoded protein: CASRMGGVDDEQFF. The chain couples TRBV7-9 to TRBJ2-1, with 7 bases identical to TRBD2. This CDR3 is built from 14 residues. V dropped 6 bases and J dropped 8; count of bases not matched to a gene: 10. Germline CDR1 is SEHNR and CDR2 is FQNEAQ (reference sequence).